Included here is one T cell receptor beta chain sequence, with context. What it binds is not known. 13 Jbeta primers and 60 Vbeta primers were used for the PCR. Assay: immunoSEQ multiplex PCR; the TCRdb copy retains only in-frame clones and omits some. The sample has 250,000 to 300,000 clones; around 90% are singletons. This sample is part of a study of cytomegalovirus exposure and HLA in healthy donors. As for the study in general: Genetic ancestry analysis placed around four fifths of the 398 donors that were genotyped in the Caucasian-associated cluster. Regarding the study as a whole: Published work reported that the classifier diagnosed cytomegalovirus status with high specificity and sensitivity.

Germline trimming cut 5 bases from V and 3 bases from J; bases unmatched to any gene: 4. CDR3 length equals 13 residues. Germline values: CDR1 SGHDT, CDR2 YYEEEE. The rearrangement joins TRBV5-6 to TRBJ1-2, with 7 bases identical to TRBD1. The material sequenced was PBMCs. This clonotype was obtained from a girl aged 2 to 9 in good health and CMV-seronegative. The CDR3 spells CASSTDRDYGYTF. The CDR3 DNA is TGTGCCAGCAGTACTGACAGGGACTATGGCTACACCTTC.